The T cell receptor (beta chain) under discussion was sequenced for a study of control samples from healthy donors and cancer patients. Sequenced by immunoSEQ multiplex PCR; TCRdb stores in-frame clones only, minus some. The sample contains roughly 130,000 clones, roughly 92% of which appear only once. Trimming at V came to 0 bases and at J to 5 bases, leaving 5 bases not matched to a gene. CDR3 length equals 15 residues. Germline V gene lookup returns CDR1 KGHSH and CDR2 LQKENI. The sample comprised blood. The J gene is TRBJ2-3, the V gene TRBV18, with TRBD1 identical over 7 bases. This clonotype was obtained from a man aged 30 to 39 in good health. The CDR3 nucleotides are TGTGCCAGCTCACCACCAGGACAGGCGGGAGATACGCAGTATTTT. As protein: CASSPPGQAGDTQYF.